This TCR beta chain appears in the sequencing data of a study of shared clonotypes between healthy human individuals. Subsets obtained from CD4+ cells comprised CD45RA+ naive and CD45RA-negative memory cells. Assay runs were performed at deep level. Some clones are missing from TCRdb's copy, which holds only in-frame ones; the method was immunoSEQ multiplex PCR. This repertoire shows over 950,000 clones, approximately 80% found once; its top ten account for more than 0.85%. The clonotype comes from a man aged 18-30 years in good health. Some clones in this sample may be carry-over from other donors' samples. Sequenced: memory CD4+ T cells from PBMCs. The subset denotes: CD45RA-negative fraction.

CDR3 nucleotides: TGCGCCAGCAGCCTGACTAGCGGGGTAGGCACAGATACGCAGTATTTT. It encodes CASSLTSGVGTDTQYF. The V and J genes are TRBV5-1 and TRBJ2-3, with 11 nucleotides matching TRBD2. CDR1 and CDR2 from the germline V gene are SGHRS and YFSETQ. The CDR3 is 16 amino acids. V was pared by 4 bases and J by 1 base, with 5 bases of the junction left unmatched.